This T cell receptor beta chain originates from a study of blood T cell repertoires in COVID-19. About the research overall: PBMCs, B-cell-depleted T cells, or T cells were the source of the cDNA or gDNA that made up the material.

Clones were read by immunoSEQ multiplex PCR, and TCRdb kept only the in-frame ones, dropping some. The sample contains 250,000 to 300,000 clones, 81% of which appear only once. This sequence was found in a woman in her sixties or seventies with active or convalescent COVID-19. What was sequenced was peripheral blood.

CDR3 residues: CASSFSTGDYGYTF. In nucleotides, the CDR3 is TGTGCCAGCAGTTTCTCGACAGGAGACTATGGCTACACCTTC. This chain connects TRBV27 to TRBJ1-2, with a weak D call TRBD1 (6 bases). V was cut by 3 bases and J by 3 bases, with 11 bases left in between. Germline assignment: CDR1 MNHEY and CDR2 SMNVEV (reference sequence). CDR3 length: 14 amino acids.